This T cell receptor (beta chain) was profiled in a study of CD8 T cells in ankylosing spondylitis. Libraries for TCR beta were made by quantitative 5'-RACE with molecular barcodes. TCRdb redid the calling of the 5' RACE reads with MiXCR, one entry per CDR3 protein. The table has hundreds of thousands of distinct CDR3 sequences, roughly 20% seen once. This clonotype was recorded a few times. Its matching antigen is unknown. Study results and limitations: Ankylosing spondylitis blood seemed to carry a telltale TCR beta motif made of eight highly homologous variants.

Trimming removed 5 bases at V and 4 bases at J, with 17 bases between. Germline CDR1 is MNHNS and CDR2 is SASEGT. The CDR3 has 15 residues. The sample comprised blood, either unsorted or a sorted T cell fraction (not recorded which). This TCR was recovered from a male donor with ankylosing spondylitis or in good health (not recorded which). This chain connects TRBV6-1 to TRBJ1-2; D may be TRBD1 (5 bases). The CDR3 bases are TGTGCCAGCAGTCCAAGTCGGGCAGGGAGCTATGGCTACACCTTC. This codes for CASSPSRAGSYGYTF.